Shown below are 15 T cell receptor beta chains from a single sample sequenced in a study of metastatic and nonmetastatic thyroid tumors. Patients were all untreated before their thyroid surgery. TCRdb re-processed the PCR reads through MiXCR. This sample has about 21,000 clones, with around 19% found just once. Sequences were obtained from blood. These receptors all come from a male donor with papillary thyroid cancer or a benign thyroid nodule (not recorded which). Some clones in this sample may be carry-over from other donors' samples.

This clone has at least ten counts. The J gene is TRBJ2-1, the V gene TRBV20-1; D might be TRBD2 (6 bases). This CDR3 contains 14 residues. V was cut by 2 bases and J by 10 bases, with 18 bases left in between. CDR1 is DFQATT, CDR2 SNEGSKA, per germline (reference sequence). The CDR3 DNA follows: TGCAGTGCTAGAAACCCGGGACTCGGGATGGAGCAGTTCTTC. Amino acids: CSARNPGLGMEQFF.

V gene TRBV4-1 combines with J gene TRBJ1-2; D gene unclear. V dropped 1 base and J dropped 4 bases, with 13 bases sitting between them. The CDR3 length is 15 residues. CDR1 and CDR2 from the germline V gene are MGHRA and YSYEKL. CDR3 residues: CASSQGHARAYGYTF. In DNA, the CDR3 is TGCGCCAGCAGCCAAGGGCACGCCCGCGCCTATGGCTACACCTTC.

This clone was detected many times. This chain uses TRBV12-3 or TRBV12-4 with TRBJ1-4; D call uncertain. The CDR3 covers 13 residues. Trimming stripped 10 bases from V and 4 bases from J, with 13 bases between. In DNA form, the CDR3 reads TGTGCCATCCGGGTGGTGAATAATGAAAAACTGTTTTTT. Protein sequence: CAIRVVNNEKLFF.

This clone is judged medium-sized. The rearrangement links TRBV30 to TRBJ1-5; D is possibly TRBD1 (6 bases). Germline CDR1 reads GTSNPN; CDR2 reads SVGIG (reference sequence). Trimming left V 4 bases short and J 8 bases short, with 12 bases between. The CDR3 loop spans 12 amino acids. CDR3 bases: TGTGCCTGGAAGGCTGAGGGGGAGCCCCAGCATTTT. It translates to CAWKAEGEPQHF.

This clone has a count of ten or more. The junction does not match germline at one end; this may be a read error. This sample includes further DNA sequences coding for the same CDR3. This chain connects TRBV7-6 to TRBJ2-7; D remains ambiguous. CDR1 and CDR2 from the germline V gene are SGHVS and FNYEAQ. This CDR3 has 15 amino acids. This chain's CDR3 is CASSPEAAPAYEQYF. CDR3 coding DNA: TGTGCCAGCAGCCCCGAGGCGGCCCCCGCCTACGAGCAGTACTTT.

The genes are TRBV11-2 and TRBJ2-7, with 8 bases lining up with TRBD2. J was trimmed by 1 base and V by 1 base; bases with no gene match: 3. This CDR3 spans 15 amino acids. The germline gives CDR1 SGHAT, CDR2 FQNNGV. DNA for the CDR3: TGTGCCAGCAGCTTAGTGGCGGGGGGATCCTACGAGCAGTACTTC. Translation gives CASSLVAGGSYEQYF.

This clone rates as medium-sized. The V gene is TRBV6-6, the J gene TRBJ1-6; D is possibly TRBD1 (6 bases). The CDR3 totals 16 residues. The germline V gene has CDR1 MNHNY and CDR2 SVGAGI (reference sequence). Trimming pared 2 bases from V and 8 bases from J, leaving 16 bases between. The CDR3 DNA sequence: TGTGCCAGCAGTTACGCCTTGACAGGACAGTATTCACCCCTCCACTTT. Translated: CASSYALTGQYSPLHF.

This clone was counted ten times or more. The rearrangement uses TRBV10-3 and TRBJ2-7; TRBD2 matches at 11 bases. Germline V lookup: CDR1 ENHRY, CDR2 SYGVKD. This CDR3 is 18 amino acids long. The V segment lost 6 bases and the J segment 2 bases; nucleotides outside the gene matches: 15. The chain's CDR3 is CAIRTGLAVPEGAYEQYF. The DNA of the CDR3 is TGTGCCATCAGAACGGGACTAGCGGTCCCTGAAGGGGCCTACGAGCAGTACTTC.

Many counts were recorded for this clone. This rearrangement joins TRBV10-3 to TRBJ2-5, with D tentatively TRBD1 or TRBD2 (6 bases each). This CDR3 region has 16 residues. Germline V CDR1 and CDR2: ENHRY, SYGVKD. Trimming cost V 8 bases and J 2 bases, with 21 bases left between them. The CDR3 nucleotides are TGTGCCATCTCCAGGGGAGAAGGAGGGTCTCAAGAGACCCAGTACTTC. It translates to CAISRGEGGSQETQYF.

The gene calls are TRBV28 and TRBJ1-1; 7 bases map to TRBD1. CDR3 length equals 13 residues. Germline lookup yields CDR1 MDHEN and CDR2 SYDVKM. With V trimmed by 7 bases and J by 5 bases, 7 bases remained unmatched. In nucleotides, the CDR3 is TGTGCCAGCAACCCGGGACAGAGGACTGAAGCTTTCTTT. It translates to CASNPGQRTEAFF.

The CDR3 nucleotides read TGTGCCAGCAGTTACGTCACTTCGGGAGGAGAGGATGAGCAGTTCTTC. It is translated as CASSYVTSGGEDEQFF. The V call is TRBV6-2 or TRBV6-3, the J call TRBJ2-1, with TRBD2 matching 7 bases. The CDR3 contains 16 residues. The ends lost 2 bases at V and 8 bases at J; junction bases unmatched: 12. Germline CDR1 and CDR2: MNHEY and SVGEGT.

This clone was seen ten or more times. The J gene is TRBJ2-1, the V gene TRBV2; TRBD1 is a possible D gene (6 bases). V was clipped by 6 bases and J by 2 bases, with 8 bases between them. Germline-derived CDR1 and CDR2 are SNHLY and FYNNEI. The CDR3 length is 13 residues. The CDR3 DNA sequence: TGTGCCAGCAGCCGGGACACCTACAATGAGCAGTTCTTC. Residues: CASSRDTYNEQFF.

The V call is TRBV18, the J call TRBJ1-3, with D perhaps TRBD1 (5 bases). V lost 5 bases, J lost 4 bases, and 15 bases lay in between. In germline, CDR1 is KGHSH, CDR2 LQKENI. The CDR3 totals 15 residues. The CDR3 DNA is TGTGCCAGCTCAGCGGGGACGGCCCAGGGAAACACCATATATTTT. Translating gives CASSAGTAQGNTIYF.

This clone is categorized as medium-sized. V gene TRBV28 combines with J gene TRBJ2-7; D is uncertain. The CDR3 is 11 amino acids. V shed 5 bases and J shed 3 bases, with 5 bases lying between them. Germline assignment: CDR1 MDHEN and CDR2 SYDVKM. CDR3 in DNA: TGTGCCAGCAGTAGAGGCTACGAGCAGTACTTC. As protein: CASSRGYEQYF.

By share of the sample, this clone is medium-sized. The chain recombines TRBV6-1 with TRBJ2-1; a weak D match, TRBD1 (6 bases). The CDR3 runs 17 residues. CDR1 MNHNS and CDR2 SASEGT come from the germline V gene. Trimming left V 4 bases short and J 0 bases short, with 16 bases between. DNA for the CDR3: TGTGCCAGCAGTGCTCCTAGGGGGTCGTACTCCTACAATGAGCAGTTCTTC. Translated: CASSAPRGSYSYNEQFF.